A selection of T cell receptor beta chains follows, all from one sample in a study of T-cell memory formation after mild COVID-19. TCRdb called the 5' RACE reads again in MiXCR, with one record for every CDR3 protein. The table records around 300,000 distinct CDR3 sequences, about 13% of them present only once. The sample comprised PBMCs or a T cell subset sorted from them (not recorded which). These receptor sequences come from a man aged 18 to 29 who had mild COVID-19 (a few samples of this study predate the infection). Cell type and time point are not known. The CDR3 runs from the conserved cysteine through the conserved F or W. Size tells how often a clone was seen (once, few, many) or the class of an expanded clone, and some rows leave it out.

CASMGFAFEQYF TRBJ2-7 - TRBV27
CASSPLGQNSNQPQHF TRBJ1-5 - TRBV5-1
CASGTGHNQPQHF TRBJ1-5 few TRBV12-3/TRBV12-4
CASRAYFPSHYGYTF TRBJ1-2 - TRBV19
CASRQQGDTEAFF TRBJ1-1 - TRBV7-3
CASSQDIFSGDAAKNIQYF TRBJ2-4 - TRBV14
CASSQNFGTGDTQYF TRBJ2-3 few TRBV4-2
CASSRPGSGNTEAFF TRBJ1-1 - TRBV7-8
CASSLPGPGTDEQYF TRBJ2-7 many TRBV5-1
CASSLGFEGNTGELFF TRBJ2-2 few TRBV5-1
CASSVLAGTDTQYF TRBJ2-3 - TRBV6-1
CASSSAGTGYPEAFF TRBJ1-1 many TRBV27
CATCRAGAYEQYF TRBJ2-7 - TRBV19
CASSFNITGIPYEQYF TRBJ2-7 few TRBV6-2/TRBV6-3
CASSHGRGLAGFSYEQYF TRBJ2-7 few TRBV9
CASSFVNGGGPHYF TRBJ2-3 - TRBV12-3/TRBV12-4
CASSFSSGAYNEQFF TRBJ2-1 many TRBV7-2
CASIGLADWGPDTQYF TRBJ2-3 once TRBV2
CASNPGQGIAEQFF TRBJ2-1 few TRBV2
CSVSTGYTDTQYF TRBJ2-3 few TRBV29-1
CASSPLTNTGELFF TRBJ2-2 - TRBV7-2
CATSSGGQGLSGELFF TRBJ2-2 - TRBV15
CASSGRWTGTDTQYF TRBJ2-3 - TRBV2
CASSGGTGYDEQFF TRBJ2-1 - TRBV7-9
CASSDSEYNEQFF TRBJ2-1 - TRBV6-4
CASSLGQGAGDTQYF TRBJ2-3 few TRBV5-1
CASRATNRAISYEQYF TRBJ2-7 - TRBV12-3/TRBV12-4